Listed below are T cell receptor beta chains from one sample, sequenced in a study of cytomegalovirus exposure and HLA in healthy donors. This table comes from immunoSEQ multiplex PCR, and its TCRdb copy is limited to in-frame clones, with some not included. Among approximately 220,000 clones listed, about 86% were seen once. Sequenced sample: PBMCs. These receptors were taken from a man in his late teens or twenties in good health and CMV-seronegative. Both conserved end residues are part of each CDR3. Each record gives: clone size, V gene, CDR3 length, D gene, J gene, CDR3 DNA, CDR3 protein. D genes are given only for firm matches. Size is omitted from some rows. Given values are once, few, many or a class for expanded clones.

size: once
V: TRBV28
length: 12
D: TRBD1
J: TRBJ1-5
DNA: TGTGCCAGCAGCCACAGGGGGCAGCCCCAGCATTTT
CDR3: CASSHRGQPQHF

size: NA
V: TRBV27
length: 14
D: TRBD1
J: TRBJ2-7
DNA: TGTGCCAGCAGTTCCCCCGGGACAGGCTACGAGCAGTACTTC
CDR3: CASSSPGTGYEQYF

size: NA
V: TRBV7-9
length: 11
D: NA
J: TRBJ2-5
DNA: TGTGCCAGCAGCCCTCCCGAGACCCAGTACTTC
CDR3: CASSPPETQYF

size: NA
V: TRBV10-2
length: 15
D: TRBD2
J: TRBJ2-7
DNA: TGCGCCAGTAGTATTAGCGGGGGGGATCCCTACGAGCAGTACTTC
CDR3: CASSISGGDPYEQYF

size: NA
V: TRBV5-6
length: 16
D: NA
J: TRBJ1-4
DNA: TGTGCCAGCAGCTTGTCTACGGGACTCGGAGGTGAAAAACTGTTTTTT
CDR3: CASSLSTGLGGEKLFF

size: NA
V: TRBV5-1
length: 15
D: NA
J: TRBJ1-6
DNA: TGCGCCAGCAGCTTGGCGGGGGGCGATAGATCACCCCTCCACTTT
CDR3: CASSLAGGDRSPLHF

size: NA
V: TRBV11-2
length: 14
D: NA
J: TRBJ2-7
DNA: TGTGCCAGCAGCCAGATACTAGAGGCCCACGAGCAGTACTTC
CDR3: CASSQILEAHEQYF

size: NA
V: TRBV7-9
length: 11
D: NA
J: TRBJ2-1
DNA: TGTGCCAGCGCCGACTTCAATGAGCAGTTCTTC
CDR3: CASADFNEQFF

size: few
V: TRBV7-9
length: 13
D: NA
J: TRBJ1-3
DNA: TGTGCCAGCAGGGACAGCAAGGGAAACACCATATATTTT
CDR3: CASRDSKGNTIYF

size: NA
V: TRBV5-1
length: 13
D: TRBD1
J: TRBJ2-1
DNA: TGCGCCAGCAGCTTACAGGGGGCAAATGAGCAGTTCTTC
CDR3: CASSLQGANEQFF

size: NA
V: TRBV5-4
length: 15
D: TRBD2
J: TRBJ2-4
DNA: TGTGCCAGCAGCTTGGAGGGAGCGGGAGACGACATTCAGTACTTC
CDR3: CASSLEGAGDDIQYF

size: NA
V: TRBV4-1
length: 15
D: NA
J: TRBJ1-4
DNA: TGCGCCAGCAGCCAAGACCTAGTAAGAAATGAAAAACTGTTTTTT
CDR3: CASSQDLVRNEKLFF

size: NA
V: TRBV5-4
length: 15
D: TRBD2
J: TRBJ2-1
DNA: TGTGCCAGCAGCTCCGGGACTAGCGGATACAATGAGCAGTTCTTC
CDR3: CASSSGTSGYNEQFF

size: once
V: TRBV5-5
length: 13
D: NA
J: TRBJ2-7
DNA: TGTGCCAGCAGCTTTGACAGGACCTACGAGCAGTACTTC
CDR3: CASSFDRTYEQYF

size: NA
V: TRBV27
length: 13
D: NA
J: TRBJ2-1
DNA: TGTGCCAGTACCAATTTAGCGCACAATGAGCAGTTCTTC
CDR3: CASTNLAHNEQFF

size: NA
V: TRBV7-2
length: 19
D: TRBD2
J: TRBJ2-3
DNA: TGTGCCAGCAGCCTATGGCCGGGACTAGCGGGGACGAGCACAGATACGCAGTATTTT
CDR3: CASSLWPGLAGTSTDTQYF

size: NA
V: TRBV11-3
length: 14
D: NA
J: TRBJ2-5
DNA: TGTGCCAGCAGCTTAGGAGGGTTACAAGAGACCCAGTACTTC
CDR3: CASSLGGLQETQYF

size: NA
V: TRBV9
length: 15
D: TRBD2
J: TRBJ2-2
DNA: TGTGCCAGCAGCGTAGGGACTAGATTGTCCGGGGAGCTGTTTTTT
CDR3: CASSVGTRLSGELFF

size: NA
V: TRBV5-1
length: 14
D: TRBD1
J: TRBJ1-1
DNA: TGCGCCAGCAGCTCGGGACAGTTGGGCACTGAAGCTTTCTTT
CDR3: CASSSGQLGTEAFF

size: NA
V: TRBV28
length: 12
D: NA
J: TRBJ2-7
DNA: TGTGCCAGCAGCCGTGGACTCTACGAGCAGTACTTC
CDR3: CASSRGLYEQYF

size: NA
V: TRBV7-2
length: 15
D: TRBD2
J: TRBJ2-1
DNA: TGTGCCAGCAGCCTCAGCGGGGGGGCCTACAATGAGCAGTTCTTC
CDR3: CASSLSGGAYNEQFF

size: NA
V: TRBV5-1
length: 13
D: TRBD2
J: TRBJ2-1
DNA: TGCGCCAGCAGCCCAGCGGGGATATATGAGCAGTTCTTC
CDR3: CASSPAGIYEQFF

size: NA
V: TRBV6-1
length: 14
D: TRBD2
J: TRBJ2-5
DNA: TGTGCCAGCGGGGAGCGGGGGGCCCGGGAGACCCAGTACTTC
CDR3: CASGERGARETQYF

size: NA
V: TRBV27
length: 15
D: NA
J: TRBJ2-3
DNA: TGTGCCAGCAGTCTGAGAGGGAGGTCCACAGATACGCAGTATTTT
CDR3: CASSLRGRSTDTQYF

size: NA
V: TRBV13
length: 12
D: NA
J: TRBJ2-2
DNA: TGTGCCAGCGTGAGCTATACCGGGGAGCTGTTTTTT
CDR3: CASVSYTGELFF

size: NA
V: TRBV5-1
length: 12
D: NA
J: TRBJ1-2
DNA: TGCGCCAGCAGCTCTACAGGATATGGCTACACCTTC
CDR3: CASSSTGYGYTF

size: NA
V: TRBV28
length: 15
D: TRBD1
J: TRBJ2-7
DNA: TGTGCCAGCAGAACTCCGACAGGGGTCAAGGGCGAGCAGTACTTC
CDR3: CASRTPTGVKGEQYF

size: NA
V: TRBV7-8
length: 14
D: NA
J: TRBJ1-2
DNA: TGTGCCAGCAGTTCACGAAACCCCACGGGGGGCTACACCTTC
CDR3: CASSSRNPTGGYTF

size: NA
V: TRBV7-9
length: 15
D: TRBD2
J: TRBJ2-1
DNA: TGTGCCAGCAGCCGAGTTGTACTAGCGAGAAATGAGCAGTTCTTC
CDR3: CASSRVVLARNEQFF

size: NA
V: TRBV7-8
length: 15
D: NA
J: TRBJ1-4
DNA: TGTGCCAGCAGCAGCGGGGCAGTAACTAATGAAAAACTGTTTTTT
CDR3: CASSSGAVTNEKLFF

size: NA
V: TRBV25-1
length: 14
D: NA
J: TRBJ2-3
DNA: TGTGCCAGCACCTCCTCCGGGAACACAGATACGCAGTATTTT
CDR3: CASTSSGNTDTQYF

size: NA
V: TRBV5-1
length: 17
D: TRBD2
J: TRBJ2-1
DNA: TGCGCCAGCAGAGGGACTAGCGGGAGGTCGACCTACAATGAGCAGTTCTTC
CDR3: CASRGTSGRSTYNEQFF

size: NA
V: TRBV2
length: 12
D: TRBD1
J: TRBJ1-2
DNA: TGTGCCAGCAGTGCGGACAGGGAGGGCTACACCTTC
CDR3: CASSADREGYTF

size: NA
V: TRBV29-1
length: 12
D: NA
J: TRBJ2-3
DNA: TGCAGCGGGAGTGCTGGCACAGATACGCAGTATTTT
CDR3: CSGSAGTDTQYF

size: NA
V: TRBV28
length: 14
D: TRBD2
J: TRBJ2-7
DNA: TGTGCCAGCAGCCGAAGCGGGGGGACCTACGAGCAGTACTTC
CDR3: CASSRSGGTYEQYF

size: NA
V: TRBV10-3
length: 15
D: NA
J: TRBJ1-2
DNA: TGTGCCATCAGTGAAATGCGCCAGGGTACAAAGGGCTACACCTTC
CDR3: CAISEMRQGTKGYTF

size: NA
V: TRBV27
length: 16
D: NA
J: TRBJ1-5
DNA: TGTGCCAGCAGTTTATTGGGGCAGGACCAAAATCAGCCCCAGCATTTT
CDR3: CASSLLGQDQNQPQHF

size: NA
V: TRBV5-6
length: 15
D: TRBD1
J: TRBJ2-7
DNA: TGTGCCAGCAGCTCTAACAGGGGGTCGGGCTACGAGCAGTACTTC
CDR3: CASSSNRGSGYEQYF

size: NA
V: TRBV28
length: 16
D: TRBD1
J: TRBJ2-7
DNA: TGTGCCAGCAGTTACCCGGACAGGGACAGGGAGCACGAGCAGTACTTC
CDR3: CASSYPDRDREHEQYF

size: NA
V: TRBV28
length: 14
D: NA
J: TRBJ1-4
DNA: TGTGCCAGCAGGGTCGGGACTGGGTATGAAAAACTGTTTTTT
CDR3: CASRVGTGYEKLFF

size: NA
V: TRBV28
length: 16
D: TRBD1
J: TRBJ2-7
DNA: TGTGCCAGCAGTTCCCCCGGACAGGGGAGCTCCTACGAGCAGTACTTC
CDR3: CASSSPGQGSSYEQYF

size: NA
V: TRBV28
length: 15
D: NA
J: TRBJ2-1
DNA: TGTGCCAGCAGTCGTAGGGGTTCGTCCTACAATGAGCAGTTCTTC
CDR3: CASSRRGSSYNEQFF

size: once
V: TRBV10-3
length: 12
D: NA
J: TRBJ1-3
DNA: TGTGCCACAGGAAACTCTGGAAACACCATATATTTT
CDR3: CATGNSGNTIYF

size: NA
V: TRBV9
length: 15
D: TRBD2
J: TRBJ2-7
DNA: TGTGCCAGCAGCGTAGACGGGCTAGCGGGGTACGAGCAGTACTTC
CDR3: CASSVDGLAGYEQYF

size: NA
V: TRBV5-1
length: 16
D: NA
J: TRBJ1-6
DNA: TGCGCCAGCAGCTTGGGACAGGCCAGGGTAGGATCACCCCTCCACTTT
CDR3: CASSLGQARVGSPLHF

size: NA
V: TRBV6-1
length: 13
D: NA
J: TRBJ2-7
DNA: TGTGCCAGCAGTGAAACTAGGTCCTACGAGCAGTACTTC
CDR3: CASSETRSYEQYF

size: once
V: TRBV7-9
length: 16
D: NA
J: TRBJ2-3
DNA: TGTGCCAGCAGCCCCACCCGACTTTCTAGCACAGATACGCAGTATTTT
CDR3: CASSPTRLSSTDTQYF

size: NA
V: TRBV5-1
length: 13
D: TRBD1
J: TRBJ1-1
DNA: TGCGCCAGCAGCTTGGGACAGGGGCCCGAGGCTTTCTTT
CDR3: CASSLGQGPEAFF

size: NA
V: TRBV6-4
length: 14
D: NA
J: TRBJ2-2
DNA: TGTGCCAGCAGTGCGGGAACAGACACCGGGGAGCTGTTTTTT
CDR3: CASSAGTDTGELFF

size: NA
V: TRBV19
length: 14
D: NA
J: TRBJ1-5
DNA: TGTGCCAGTAGGCGACAGAATAGCAATCAGCCCCAGCATTTT
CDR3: CASRRQNSNQPQHF